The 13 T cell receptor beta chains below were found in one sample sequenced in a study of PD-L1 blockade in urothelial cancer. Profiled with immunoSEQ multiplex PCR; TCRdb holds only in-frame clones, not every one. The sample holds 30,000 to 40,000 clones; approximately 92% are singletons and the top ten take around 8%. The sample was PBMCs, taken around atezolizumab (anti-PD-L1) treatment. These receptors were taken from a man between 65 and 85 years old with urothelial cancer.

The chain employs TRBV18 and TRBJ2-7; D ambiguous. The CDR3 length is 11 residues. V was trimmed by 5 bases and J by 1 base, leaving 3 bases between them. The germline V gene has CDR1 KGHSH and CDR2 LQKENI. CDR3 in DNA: TGTGCCAGCTCAGAGTCCTACGAGCAGTACTTC. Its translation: CASSESYEQYF.

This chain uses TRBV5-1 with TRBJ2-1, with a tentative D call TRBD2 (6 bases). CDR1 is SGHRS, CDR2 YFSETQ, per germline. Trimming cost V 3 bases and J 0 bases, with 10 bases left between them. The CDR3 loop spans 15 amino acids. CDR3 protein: CASSSTTSSYNEQFF. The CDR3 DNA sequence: TGCGCCAGCAGCTCTACGACTAGCTCCTACAATGAGCAGTTCTTC.

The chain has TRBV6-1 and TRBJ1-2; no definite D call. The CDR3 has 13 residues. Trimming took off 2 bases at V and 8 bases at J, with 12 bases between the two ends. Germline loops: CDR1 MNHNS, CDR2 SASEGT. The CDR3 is CASSELGSGGYTF. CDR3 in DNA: TGTGCCAGCAGTGAACTGGGGAGTGGAGGCTACACCTTC.

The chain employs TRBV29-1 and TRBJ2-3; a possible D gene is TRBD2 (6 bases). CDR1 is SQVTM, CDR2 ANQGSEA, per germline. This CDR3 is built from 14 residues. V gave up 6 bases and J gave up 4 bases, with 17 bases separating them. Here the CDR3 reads CSVARPGLPDTQYF. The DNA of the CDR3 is TGCAGCGTCGCTAGACCGGGACTCCCAGATACGCAGTATTTT.

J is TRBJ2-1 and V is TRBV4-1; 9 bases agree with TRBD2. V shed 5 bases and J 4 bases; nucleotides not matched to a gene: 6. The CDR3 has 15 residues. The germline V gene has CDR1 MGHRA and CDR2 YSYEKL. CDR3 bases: TGCGCCAGCAGCTCGGGACTAGCCCCGTACAATGAGCAGTTCTTC. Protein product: CASSSGLAPYNEQFF.

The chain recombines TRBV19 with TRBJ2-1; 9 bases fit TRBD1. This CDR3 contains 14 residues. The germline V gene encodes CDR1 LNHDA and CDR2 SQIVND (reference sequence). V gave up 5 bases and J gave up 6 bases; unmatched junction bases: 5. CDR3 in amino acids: CASSPGTGSNEQFF. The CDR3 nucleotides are TGTGCCAGTAGTCCCGGGACAGGGAGCAATGAGCAGTTCTTC.

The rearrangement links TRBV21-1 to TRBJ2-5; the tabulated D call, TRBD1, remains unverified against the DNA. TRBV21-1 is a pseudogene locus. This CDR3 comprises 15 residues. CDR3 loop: CASSNPDRGQETQYF. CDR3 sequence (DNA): TGTGCCAGCAGCAACCCGGACAGGGGGCAAGAGACCCAGTACTTC.

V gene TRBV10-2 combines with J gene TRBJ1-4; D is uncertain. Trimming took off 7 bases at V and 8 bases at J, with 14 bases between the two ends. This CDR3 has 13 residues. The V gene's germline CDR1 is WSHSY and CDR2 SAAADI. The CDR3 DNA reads TGCGCCAGCAAACTGACAATAGCGGAAAAACTGTTTTTT. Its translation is CASKLTIAEKLFF.

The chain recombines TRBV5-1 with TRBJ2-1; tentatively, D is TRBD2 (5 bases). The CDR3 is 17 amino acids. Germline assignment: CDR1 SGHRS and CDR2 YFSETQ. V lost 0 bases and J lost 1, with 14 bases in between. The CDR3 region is CASSLGSGPSSYNEQFF. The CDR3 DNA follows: TGCGCCAGCAGCTTGGGAAGCGGCCCTTCTTCCTACAATGAGCAGTTCTTC.

The CDR3 loop is CASSPQTRGINEKLFF. The DNA for the CDR3 is TGCGCCAGCAGCCCCCAGACCCGGGGAATTAATGAAAAACTGTTTTTT. The chain carries TRBV4-1 and TRBJ1-4, with D unclear. V shed 4 bases and J shed 4 bases, with 16 bases lying between them. Germline V CDR1 and CDR2: MGHRA, YSYEKL. The CDR3 has 16 residues.

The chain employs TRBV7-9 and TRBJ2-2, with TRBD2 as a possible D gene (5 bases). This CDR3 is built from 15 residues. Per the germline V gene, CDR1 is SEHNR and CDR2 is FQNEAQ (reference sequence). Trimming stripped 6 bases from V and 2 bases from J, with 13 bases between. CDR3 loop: CASRTGGDNTGELFF. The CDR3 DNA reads TGTGCCAGCAGAACTGGAGGAGACAACACCGGGGAGCTGTTTTTT. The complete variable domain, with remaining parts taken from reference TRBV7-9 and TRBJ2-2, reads DTGVSQNPRHKITKRGQNVTFRCDPISEHNRLYWYRQTLGQGPEFLTYFQNEAQLEKSRLLSDRFSAERPKGSFSTLEIQRTEQGDSAMYLCASRTGGDNTGELFFGEGSRLTVL.

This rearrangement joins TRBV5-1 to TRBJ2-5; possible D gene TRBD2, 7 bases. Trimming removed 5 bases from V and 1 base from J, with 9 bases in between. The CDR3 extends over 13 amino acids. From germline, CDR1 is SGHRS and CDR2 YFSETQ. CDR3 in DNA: TGCGCCAGCAGTGCGGGGGCCCAAGAGACCCAGTACTTC. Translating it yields CASSAGAQETQYF.

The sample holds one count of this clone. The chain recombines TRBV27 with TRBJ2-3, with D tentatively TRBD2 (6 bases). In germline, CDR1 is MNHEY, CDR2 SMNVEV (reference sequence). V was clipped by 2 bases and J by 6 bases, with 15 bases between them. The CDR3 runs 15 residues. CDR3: CASSLQGLAYDTQYF. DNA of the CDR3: TGTGCCAGCAGTTTACAGGGACTGGCCTATGATACGCAGTATTTT.